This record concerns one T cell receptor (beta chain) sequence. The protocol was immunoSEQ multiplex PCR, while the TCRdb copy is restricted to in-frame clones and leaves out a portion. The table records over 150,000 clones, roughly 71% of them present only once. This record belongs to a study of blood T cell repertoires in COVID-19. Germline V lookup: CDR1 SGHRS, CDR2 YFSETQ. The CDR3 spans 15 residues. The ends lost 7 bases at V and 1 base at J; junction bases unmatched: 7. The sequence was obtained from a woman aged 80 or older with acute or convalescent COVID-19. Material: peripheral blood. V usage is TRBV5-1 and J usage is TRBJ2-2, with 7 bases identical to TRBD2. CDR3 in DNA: TGCGCCAGCTGCAAGCGGGGCCAGAACACCGGGGAGCTGTTTTTT. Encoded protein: CASCKRGQNTGELFF. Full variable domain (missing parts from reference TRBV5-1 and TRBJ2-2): KAGVTQTPRYLIKTRGQQVTLSCSPISGHRSVSWYQQTPGQGLQFLFEYFSETQRNKGNFPGRFSGRQFSNSRSEMNVSTLELGDSALYLCASCKRGQNTGELFFGEGSRLTVL.